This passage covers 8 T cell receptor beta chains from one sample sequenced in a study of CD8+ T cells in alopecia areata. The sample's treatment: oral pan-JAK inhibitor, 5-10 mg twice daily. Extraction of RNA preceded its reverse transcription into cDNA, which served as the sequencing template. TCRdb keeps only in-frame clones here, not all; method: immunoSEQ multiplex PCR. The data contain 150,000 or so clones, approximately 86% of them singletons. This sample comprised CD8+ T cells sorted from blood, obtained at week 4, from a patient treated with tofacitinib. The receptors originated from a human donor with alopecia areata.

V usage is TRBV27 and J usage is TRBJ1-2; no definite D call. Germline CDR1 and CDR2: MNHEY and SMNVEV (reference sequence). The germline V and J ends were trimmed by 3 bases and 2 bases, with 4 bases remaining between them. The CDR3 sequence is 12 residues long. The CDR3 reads CASSFGNYGYTF. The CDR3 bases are TGTGCCAGCAGTTTTGGGAACTATGGCTACACCTTC.

In nucleotides, the CDR3 is TGTGCCAGCGAGCTGGCTAGCAGCTACGAGCAGTACTTC. It yields the protein CASELASSYEQYF. The chain employs TRBV18 and TRBJ2-7, with D perhaps matching TRBD2 (5 bases). Per the germline V gene, CDR1 is KGHSH and CDR2 is LQKENI. The CDR3 length is 13 residues. Trimming cost V 8 bases and J 3 bases, with 14 bases left between them.

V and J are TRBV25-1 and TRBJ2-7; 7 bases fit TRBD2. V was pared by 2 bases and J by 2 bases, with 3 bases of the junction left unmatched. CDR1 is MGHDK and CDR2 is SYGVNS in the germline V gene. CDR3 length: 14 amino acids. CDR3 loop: CASSELAETYEQYF. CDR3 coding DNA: TGTGCCAGCAGTGAACTAGCGGAAACCTACGAGCAGTACTTC.

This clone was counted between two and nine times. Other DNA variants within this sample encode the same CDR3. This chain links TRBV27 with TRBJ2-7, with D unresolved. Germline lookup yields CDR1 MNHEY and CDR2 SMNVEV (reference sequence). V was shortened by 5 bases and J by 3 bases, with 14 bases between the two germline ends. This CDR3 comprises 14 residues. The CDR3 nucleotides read TGTGCCAGCAGTCTTACTTCTTCGGGCTACGAGCAGTACTTC. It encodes CASSLTSSGYEQYF.

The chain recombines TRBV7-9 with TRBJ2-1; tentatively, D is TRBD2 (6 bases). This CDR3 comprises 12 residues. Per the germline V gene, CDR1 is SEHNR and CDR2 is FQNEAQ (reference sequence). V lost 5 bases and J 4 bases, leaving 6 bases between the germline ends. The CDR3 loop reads CASSRGYNEQFF. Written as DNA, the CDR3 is TGTGCCAGCAGCCGGGGGTACAATGAGCAGTTCTTC. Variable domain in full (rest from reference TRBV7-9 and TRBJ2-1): DTGVSQNPRHKITKRGQNVTFRCDPISEHNRLYWYRQTLGQGPEFLTYFQNEAQLEKSRLLSDRFSAERPKGSFSTLEIQRTEQGDSAMYLCASSRGYNEQFFGPGTRLTVL.

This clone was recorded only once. CDR3 coding DNA: TGTGCCAGCACCCCCCCGGAGGTTTACTATGGCTACACCTTC. This translates into CASTPPEVYYGYTF. The chain is built from TRBV7-9 and TRBJ1-2; no reliable D call. The CDR3 consists of 14 residues. Trimming left V 7 bases short and J 3 bases short, with 15 bases between. Germline lookup yields CDR1 SEHNR and CDR2 FQNEAQ (reference sequence).

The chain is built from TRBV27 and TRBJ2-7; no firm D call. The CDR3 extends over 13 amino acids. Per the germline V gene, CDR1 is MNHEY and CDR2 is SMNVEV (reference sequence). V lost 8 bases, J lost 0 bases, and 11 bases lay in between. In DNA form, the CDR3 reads TGTGCCAGCTCCCTGGCTGACTCCTACGAGCAGTACTTC. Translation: CASSLADSYEQYF.

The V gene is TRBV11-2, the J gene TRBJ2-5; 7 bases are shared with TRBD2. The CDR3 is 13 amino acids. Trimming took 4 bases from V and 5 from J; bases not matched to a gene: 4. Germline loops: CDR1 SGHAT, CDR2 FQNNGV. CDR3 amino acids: CASSSGGGETQYF. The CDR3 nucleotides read TGTGCCAGCAGCTCCGGGGGAGGGGAGACCCAGTACTTC.